This TCR beta chain was profiled in a study of human T cells and chemical hapten exposure. About the research overall: Each patient's scalp received weekly diphenylcyclopropenone throughout the roughly 25-week study. Mainly, slight library volume differences in the pool made TCR yields vary.

MiXCR, applied by TCRdb to the RACE reads, yields one record per CDR3 protein. The sample includes 71,000 or so distinct CDR3 sequences, roughly 9.2% of them seen just once. At least ten counts were recorded for this clonotype. Antigen unknown. Study-wide results and limits: Controls formed significantly fewer large CDR3 similarity clusters than expanded TCRs did.

The germline CDR1 and CDR2 sequences are SGHAT and FQNNGV. The CDR3 spans 13 residues. Trimming took 5 bases from V and 5 from J, leaving 12 bases between them. Time point indicated: patch test 1, 2 weeks after DPC sensitization. Treatment reported: therapeutic diphenylcyclopropenone sensitization with weekly scalp DPC. The TCR sequence derives from a woman aged 40 to 50 with alopecia areata. Some clones in this sample may be carry-over from other donors' samples. This material consisted of whole blood, taken in connection with sensitization to the hapten diphenylcyclopropenone (DPC). V usage is TRBV11-2 and J usage is TRBJ2-5; the D gene is possibly TRBD2 (5 bases). In DNA, the CDR3 is TGTGCCAGCAGCCGGGGATCTACGGAGACCCAGTACTTC. As protein: CASSRGSTETQYF.